A single sample is the source of the 23 T cell receptor beta chains below, sequenced in a study of T-cell reconstitution after alpha-beta-depleted transplantation in children. Using unique molecular identifiers, the investigators prepared the TCRbeta library. TCRdb re-called the PCR reads through MiXCR, storing one row per CDR3 protein. The sample lists hundreds of thousands of distinct CDR3 sequences, 7.5% to 9.5% occurring once. The starting material was PBMCs, mostly from graft donor cells, obtained 180 days after TCRalphabeta/CD19-depleted stem cell transplant. The receptor set was obtained from a male patient between 5 and 17 years old who had a stem cell transplant for acute lymphoblastic leukemia, so the T cells may come from the graft donor.

This clonotype was counted ten times or more. This CDR3 is CASSYSVGGGTGNTIYF. In DNA form, the CDR3 reads TGTGCCAGCAGTTACTCGGTAGGGGGTGGAACTGGAAACACCATATATTTT. The V and J genes are TRBV6-5 and TRBJ1-3, with D possibly matching TRBD1 (6 bases). The CDR3 covers 17 residues. Trimming pared 0 bases from V and 2 bases from J, leaving 14 bases between. Germline CDR1 and CDR2: MNHEY and SVGAGI.

This clonotype was detected many times. The V gene is TRBV12-3 or TRBV12-4, the J gene TRBJ1-1; D uncertain. The CDR3 has 11 residues. The V end lost 7 bases, the J end lost 10 bases, and 13 bases lay between the germline ends. The CDR3 region is CASILGHLAFF. CDR3 DNA sequence: TGTGCCAGCATCCTTGGCCACCTAGCTTTCTTT.

The sample holds many counts of this clonotype. The chain is built from TRBV21-1 and TRBJ2-3; the DNA was not used to check the table's D call, TRBD2. TRBV21-1 is shown as a pseudogene. The CDR3 is 18 residues long. The CDR3 nucleotides read TGTGCCAGCAGCAAAGCCCTCTTAGCGGGGGGTCTCCCAGATACGCAGTATTTT. It encodes CASSKALLAGGLPDTQYF.

Only a few counts were recorded for this clonotype. The J gene is TRBJ2-3, the V gene TRBV7-9, with TRBD1 identical over 9 bases. This CDR3 contains 16 residues. The germline CDR1 and CDR2 sequences are SEHNR and FQNEAQ (reference sequence). With 5 bases clipped from V and 2 bases from J, the junction kept 8 bases outside the gene matches. The DNA of the CDR3 is TGTGCCAGCAGCCCCTGGACAGGGGCTTCCACAGATACGCAGTATTTT. It translates to CASSPWTGASTDTQYF.

This clonotype was observed at least ten times. This chain links TRBV7-9 with TRBJ1-1; D gene ambiguous. Per the germline V gene, CDR1 is SEHNR and CDR2 is FQNEAQ (reference sequence). The CDR3 runs 15 residues. Trimming removed 0 bases at V and 1 base at J, with 9 bases between. CDR3 amino acids: CASSLAVMGNTEAFF. CDR3 nucleotide sequence: TGTGCCAGCAGCTTAGCAGTCATGGGGAACACTGAAGCTTTCTTT.

At least ten counts were recorded for this clonotype. CDR3: CASTAGQGAQETQYF. CDR3 DNA: TGTGCCAGCACCGCAGGACAGGGGGCACAAGAGACCCAGTACTTC. This sequence joins TRBV9 and TRBJ2-5; 11 bases map to TRBD1. The length of the CDR3 is 15 residues. Trimming removed 6 bases from V and 2 bases from J; junction bases left unmatched: 6. From germline, CDR1 is SGDLS and CDR2 YYNGEE.

In its sample, this clonotype was seen many times. The chain joins TRBV12-3 or TRBV12-4 to TRBJ1-2; TRBD1 is a possible D gene (5 bases). CDR3 length equals 14 residues. V lost 6 bases and J lost 5, with 16 bases in between. The CDR3 protein is CASRRHRLRYGYTF. The CDR3, as DNA: TGTGCCAGCAGGCGCCACAGGTTACGGTATGGCTACACCTTC.

Ten or more counts support this clonotype. The chain has TRBV6-2 or TRBV6-3 and TRBJ2-7; D possibly matches TRBD1 or TRBD2 (5 bases each). V was clipped by 6 bases and J by 2 bases, with 17 bases between them. Per germline, CDR1 MNHEY and CDR2 SVGEGT. This CDR3 is built from 15 residues. The CDR3 loop reads CASSYLRDAAYEQYF. The DNA for the CDR3 is TGTGCCAGCAGCTACCTCCGGGACGCAGCCTACGAGCAGTACTTC.

This clonotype came up many times. The chain uses TRBV25-1 and TRBJ2-7; the match to TRBD2 covers 9 bases. Germline trimming cut 5 bases from V and 6 bases from J; bases unmatched to any gene: 11. Per germline, CDR1 MGHDK and CDR2 SYGVNS. This CDR3 region has 15 residues. The CDR3: CASSPRTSVLLEQYF. CDR3 coding DNA: TGTGCCAGCAGTCCCCGGACTAGCGTCCTCCTCGAGCAGTACTTC.

This clonotype was picked up many times. The J gene is TRBJ2-2, the V gene TRBV12-3 or TRBV12-4; no clear D gene. This CDR3 has 11 residues. V was shortened by 7 bases and J by 2 bases, with 2 bases between the two germline ends. CDR3 residues: CASTNTGELFF. CDR3 bases: TGTGCCAGCACTAACACCGGGGAGCTGTTTTTT.

The J gene is TRBJ2-2, the V gene TRBV7-3; perhaps TRBD1 as D (5 bases). Germline-derived CDR1 and CDR2 are SGHTA and FQGTGA. This CDR3 contains 16 residues. With 5 bases removed from V and 6 bases from J, the gap between germline ends came to 19 bases. The DNA for the CDR3 is TGTGCCAGCAGCCTCGATGTCGCAGGGATGCCCGGGGAGCTGTTTTTT. Amino acids: CASSLDVAGMPGELFF.

This clonotype was recorded at least ten times. The chain recombines TRBV7-2 with TRBJ1-2; TRBD1 matches at 10 bases. The CDR3 is 14 amino acids. The germline V gene encodes CDR1 SGHTA and CDR2 FQGNSA. After removal of 2 bases from V and 5 bases from J, the junction contained 2 bases not matched to a gene. The CDR3 coding sequence is TGTGCCAGCAGCTTAAGGACAGGGGGTTATGGCTACACCTTC. Translation: CASSLRTGGYGYTF.

This clonotype was seen ten or more times. V is TRBV29-1 and J is TRBJ1-1, with 7 positions matching TRBD1. Germline-derived CDR1 and CDR2 are SQVTM and ANQGSEA. V was clipped by 7 bases and J by 4 bases; unmatched bases: 6. There are 12 residues in the CDR3. The chain's CDR3 is CSAGGAGTEAFF. Written as DNA, the CDR3 is TGCAGCGCAGGGGGTGCGGGCACTGAAGCTTTCTTT.

Worth noting for this clonotype: It may be a read error: a sequence one base away is much more abundant. J is TRBJ2-5 and V is TRBV6-2 or TRBV6-3, with a tentative D call TRBD2 (6 bases). The V gene's germline CDR1 is MNHEY and CDR2 SVGEGT. V shed 6 bases and J shed 5 bases, with 13 bases lying between them. This CDR3 contains 13 residues. The CDR3 spells CASRSRDWETQYF. As DNA, the CDR3 is TGTGCCAGCAGGTCCAGGGACTGGGAGACCCAGTACTTC.

This clonotype was seen ten or more times. This chain uses TRBV5-1 with TRBJ2-7; 10 bases are shared with TRBD2. The germline V gene has CDR1 SGHRS and CDR2 YFSETQ. V was pared by 0 bases and J by 0 bases, with 3 bases of the junction left unmatched. CDR3 length: 16 amino acids. CDR3 nucleotide sequence: TGCGCCAGCAGCTTGGCTGGGACTAGCGTCTCCTACGAGCAGTACTTC. Translating gives CASSLAGTSVSYEQYF.

The table lists this clonotype with many counts. As DNA, the CDR3 is TGCAGCGTTGAAGGGCCCGGAAATCAGCCCCAGCATTTT. Its protein is CSVEGPGNQPQHF. V and J are TRBV29-1 and TRBJ1-5; D gene ambiguous. V dropped 1 base and J dropped 4 bases, with 8 bases sitting between them. This CDR3 has 13 amino acids. Germline CDR1 and CDR2: SQVTM and ANQGSEA.

This clonotype was detected ten times or more. The chain couples TRBV20-1 to TRBJ2-3; D remains ambiguous. The ends were cut back, 5 bases at V and 2 bases at J, with 11 bases in the middle. CDR1 is DFQATT and CDR2 is SNEGSKA in the germline V gene (reference sequence). The CDR3 is made up of 13 amino acids. Here the CDR3 reads CSAGRRNTDTQYF. The DNA for the CDR3 is TGCAGTGCTGGAAGGCGCAACACAGATACGCAGTATTTT.

This clonotype was seen at least ten times. This chain connects TRBV5-1 to TRBJ2-7; D tentatively reads TRBD1 or TRBD2 (6 bases each). The germline gives CDR1 SGHRS, CDR2 YFSETQ. V lost 1 base and J lost 2, with 16 bases in between. This CDR3 is built from 16 residues. DNA for the CDR3: TGCGCCAGCAGCTTGAACCGGGGGCTGATCCCCTACGAGCAGTACTTC. Encoded protein: CASSLNRGLIPYEQYF.

This clonotype occurred many times. The V and J genes are TRBV4-1 and TRBJ2-5, with 7 bases matching TRBD2. CDR1 MGHRA and CDR2 YSYEKL come from the germline V gene. This CDR3 has 16 residues. V lost 0 bases, J lost 4 bases, and 8 bases stayed unmatched. CDR3 in DNA: TGCGCCAGCAGCCAAGAAAGGGAGGGGATTAGAGAGACCCAGTACTTC. Protein sequence: CASSQEREGIRETQYF.

This clonotype was detected many times. V gene TRBV12-3 or TRBV12-4 combines with J gene TRBJ2-5; unclear D gene. This CDR3 comprises 14 residues. Trimming left V 3 bases short and J 0 bases short, with 8 bases between. CDR3 DNA: TGTGCCAGCAGTTTTCAAGTGAACCAAGAGACCCAGTACTTC. Protein product: CASSFQVNQETQYF.

V gene TRBV7-9 combines with J gene TRBJ2-4; tentative D call: TRBD2 (6 bases). V gave up 3 bases and J gave up 7 bases, with 13 bases separating them. Germline lookup yields CDR1 SEHNR and CDR2 FQNEAQ (reference sequence). The CDR3 extends over 14 amino acids. The CDR3 sequence is CASSFGGAMNIQYF. The CDR3 nucleotides are TGTGCCAGCAGCTTCGGGGGAGCGATGAACATTCAGTACTTC.

This clonotype was picked up many times. The chain recombines TRBV20-1 with TRBJ2-3, with TRBD2 as a possible D gene (5 bases). V was shortened by 1 base and J by 6 bases, with 11 bases between the two germline ends. This CDR3 has 13 residues. The V gene's germline CDR1 is DFQATT and CDR2 SNEGSKA (reference sequence). The CDR3 DNA follows: TGCAGTGCTAGAGTCTGGGAGTGGGATACGCAGTATTTT. This codes for CSARVWEWDTQYF.

The chain is built from TRBV23-1 and TRBJ2-5, with 7 bases lining up with TRBD1. TRBV23-1 is marked as an open reading frame, function uncertain. Trimming at V came to 9 bases and at J to 5 bases, leaving 9 bases not matched to a gene. The CDR3 length is 13 residues. The CDR3 DNA reads TGCGCCAGTATCCACAGGGGTAGTGAGACCCAGTACTTC. Encoded protein: CASIHRGSETQYF.